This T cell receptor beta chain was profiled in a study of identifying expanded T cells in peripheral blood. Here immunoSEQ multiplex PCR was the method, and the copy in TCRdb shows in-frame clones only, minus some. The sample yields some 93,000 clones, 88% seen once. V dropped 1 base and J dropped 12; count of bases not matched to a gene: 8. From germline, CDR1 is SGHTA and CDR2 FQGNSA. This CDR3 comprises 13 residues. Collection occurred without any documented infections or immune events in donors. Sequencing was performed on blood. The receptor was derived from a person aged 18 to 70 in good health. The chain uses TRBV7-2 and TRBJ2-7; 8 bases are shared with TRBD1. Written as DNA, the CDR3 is TGTGCCAGCAGCTTAGTCGGGACAGGTGGTAGGTACTTC. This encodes CASSLVGTGGRYF.